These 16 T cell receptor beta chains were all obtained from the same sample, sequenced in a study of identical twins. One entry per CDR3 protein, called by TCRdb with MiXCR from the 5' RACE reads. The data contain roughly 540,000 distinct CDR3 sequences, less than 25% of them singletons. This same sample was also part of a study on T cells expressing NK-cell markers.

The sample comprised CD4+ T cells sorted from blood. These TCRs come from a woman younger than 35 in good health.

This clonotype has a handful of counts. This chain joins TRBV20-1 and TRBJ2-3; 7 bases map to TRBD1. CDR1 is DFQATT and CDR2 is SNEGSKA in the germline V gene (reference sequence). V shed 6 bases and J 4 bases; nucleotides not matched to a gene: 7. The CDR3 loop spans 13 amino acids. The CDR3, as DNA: TGCAGTGCCATCACAGGGGCCCCAGATACGCAGTATTTT. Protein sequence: CSAITGAPDTQYF.

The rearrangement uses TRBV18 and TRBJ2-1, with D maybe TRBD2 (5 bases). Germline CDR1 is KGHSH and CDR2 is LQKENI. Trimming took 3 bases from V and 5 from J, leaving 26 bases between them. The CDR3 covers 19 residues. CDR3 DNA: TGTGCCAGCTCACCGAGGATACTAGGCAACCAACAACGGCACAATGAGCAGTTCTTC. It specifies CASSPRILGNQQRHNEQFF.

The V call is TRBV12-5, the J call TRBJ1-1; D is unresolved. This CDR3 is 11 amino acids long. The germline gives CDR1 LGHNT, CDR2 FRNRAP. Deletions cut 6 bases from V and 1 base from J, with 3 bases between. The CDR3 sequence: CASGQNTEAFF. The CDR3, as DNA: TGTGCTAGTGGACAGAACACTGAAGCTTTCTTT.

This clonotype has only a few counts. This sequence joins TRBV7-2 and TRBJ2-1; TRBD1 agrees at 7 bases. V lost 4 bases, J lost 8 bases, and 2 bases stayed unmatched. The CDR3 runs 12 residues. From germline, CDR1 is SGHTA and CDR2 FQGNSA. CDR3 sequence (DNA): TGTGCCAGCAGCTCACAGGGGTATGAGCAGTTCTTC. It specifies CASSSQGYEQFF. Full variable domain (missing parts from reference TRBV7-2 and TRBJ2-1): GAGVSQSPSNKVTEKGKDVELRCDPISGHTALYWYRQSLGQGLEFLIYFQGNSAPDKSGLPSDRFSAERTGGSVSTLTIQRTQQEDSAVYLCASSSQGYEQFFGPGTRLTVL.

Here the CDR3 reads CASSFARGQTEAFF. CDR3 DNA: TGTGCCAGCAGCTTTGCCAGGGGTCAAACTGAAGCTTTCTTT. The rearrangement links TRBV5-5 to TRBJ1-1, with TRBD1 as a possible D gene (6 bases). V shed 2 bases and J shed 5 bases, with 13 bases lying between them. This CDR3 has 14 residues. The germline CDR1 and CDR2 sequences are SGHKS and YYEKEE (reference sequence).

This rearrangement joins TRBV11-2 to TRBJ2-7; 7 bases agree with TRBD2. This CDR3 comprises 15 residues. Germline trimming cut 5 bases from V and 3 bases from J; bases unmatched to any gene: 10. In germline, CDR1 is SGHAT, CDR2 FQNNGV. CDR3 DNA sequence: TGTGCCAGCAGCCGCCTTGGAAGCGGGATCTACGAGCAGTACTTC. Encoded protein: CASSRLGSGIYEQYF.

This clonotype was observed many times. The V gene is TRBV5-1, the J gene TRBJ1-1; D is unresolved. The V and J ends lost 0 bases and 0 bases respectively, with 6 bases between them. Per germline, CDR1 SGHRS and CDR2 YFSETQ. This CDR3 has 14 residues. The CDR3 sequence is CASSLDGMNTEAFF. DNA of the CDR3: TGCGCCAGCAGCTTGGACGGAATGAACACTGAAGCTTTCTTT. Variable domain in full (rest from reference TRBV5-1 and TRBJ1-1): KAGVTQTPRYLIKTRGQQVTLSCSPISGHRSVSWYQQTPGQGLQFLFEYFSETQRNKGNFPGRFSGRQFSNSRSEMNVSTLELGDSALYLCASSLDGMNTEAFFGQGTRLTVV.

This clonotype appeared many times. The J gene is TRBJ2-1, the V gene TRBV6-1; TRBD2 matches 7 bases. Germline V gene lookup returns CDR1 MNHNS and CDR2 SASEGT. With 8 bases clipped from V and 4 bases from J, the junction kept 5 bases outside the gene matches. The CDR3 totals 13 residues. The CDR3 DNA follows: TGTGCCAGCTTGGGTAGCGGGTACAATGAGCAGTTCTTC. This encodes CASLGSGYNEQFF.

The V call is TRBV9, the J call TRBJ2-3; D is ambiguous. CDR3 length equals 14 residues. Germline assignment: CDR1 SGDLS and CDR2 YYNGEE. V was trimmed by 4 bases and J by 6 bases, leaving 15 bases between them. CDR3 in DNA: TGTGCCAGCAGCCCCCTCCCCCTACCGGATACGCAGTATTTT. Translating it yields CASSPLPLPDTQYF.

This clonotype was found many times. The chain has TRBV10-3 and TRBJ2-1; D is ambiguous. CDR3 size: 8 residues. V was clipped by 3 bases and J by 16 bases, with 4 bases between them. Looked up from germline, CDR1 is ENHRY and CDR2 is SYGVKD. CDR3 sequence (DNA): TGTGCCATCAGTGACTTCTTCTTC. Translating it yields CAISDFFF.

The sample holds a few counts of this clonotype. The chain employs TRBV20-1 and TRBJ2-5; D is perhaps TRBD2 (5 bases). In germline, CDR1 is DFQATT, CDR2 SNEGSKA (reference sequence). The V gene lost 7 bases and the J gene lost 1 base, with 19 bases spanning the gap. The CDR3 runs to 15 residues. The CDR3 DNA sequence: TGCAGTGTTAGGAGTTCGGGCCGGGGCCAAGAGACCCAGTACTTC. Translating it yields CSVRSSGRGQETQYF.

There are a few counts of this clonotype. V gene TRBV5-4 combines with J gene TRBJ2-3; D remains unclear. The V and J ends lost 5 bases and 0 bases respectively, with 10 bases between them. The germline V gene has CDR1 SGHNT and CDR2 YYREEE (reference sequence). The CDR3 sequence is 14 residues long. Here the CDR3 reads CASRSTTSTDTQYF. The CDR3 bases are TGTGCCAGCAGATCCACTACTAGCACAGATACGCAGTATTTT.

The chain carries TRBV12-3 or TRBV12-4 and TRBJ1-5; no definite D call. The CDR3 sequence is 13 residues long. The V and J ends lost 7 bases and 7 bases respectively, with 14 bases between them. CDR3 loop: CASTPYKGQPQHF. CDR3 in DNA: TGTGCCAGCACCCCTTATAAGGGACAGCCCCAGCATTTT.

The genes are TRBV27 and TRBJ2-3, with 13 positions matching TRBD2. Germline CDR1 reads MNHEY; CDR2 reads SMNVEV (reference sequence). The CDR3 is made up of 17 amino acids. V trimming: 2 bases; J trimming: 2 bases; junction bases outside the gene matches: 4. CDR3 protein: CASSLRTSGSYTDTQYF. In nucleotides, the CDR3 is TGTGCCAGCAGTTTACGGACTAGCGGGAGTTACACAGATACGCAGTATTTT.

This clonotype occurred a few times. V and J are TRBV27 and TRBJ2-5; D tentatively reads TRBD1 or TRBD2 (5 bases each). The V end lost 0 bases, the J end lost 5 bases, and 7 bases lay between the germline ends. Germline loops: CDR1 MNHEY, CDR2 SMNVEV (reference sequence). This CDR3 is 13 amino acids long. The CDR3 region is CASSLSGVETQYF. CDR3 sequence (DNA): TGTGCCAGCAGTTTATCGGGGGTGGAGACCCAGTACTTC.

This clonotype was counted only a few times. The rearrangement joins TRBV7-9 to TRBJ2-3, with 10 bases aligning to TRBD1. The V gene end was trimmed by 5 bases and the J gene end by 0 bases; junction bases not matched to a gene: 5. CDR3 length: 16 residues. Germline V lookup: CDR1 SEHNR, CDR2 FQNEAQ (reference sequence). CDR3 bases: TGTGCCAGCAGCGCAGACAGGGGGCCTAGCACAGATACGCAGTATTTT. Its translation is CASSADRGPSTDTQYF.